This T cell receptor (beta chain) was identified during a study of T-cell reconstitution after alpha-beta-depleted transplantation in children. CDR3 length: 16 amino acids. Losses at the gene ends were 5 bases for V and 0 bases for J; bases not matched to a gene: 8. CDR1 DFQATT and CDR2 SNEGSKA come from the germline V gene (reference sequence). A library of TCRbeta sequences, prepared with unique molecular identifiers, was generated. From the PCR reads, TCRdb called clonotypes with MiXCR, one entry per CDR3 protein. The data hold 150,000 to 250,000 distinct CDR3 sequences, with roughly 15% observed a single time. This clonotype was counted between two and nine times.

Sequences were derived from PBMCs from the stem cell graft donor, sampled from the stem cell graft. The chain couples TRBV20-1 to TRBJ2-3; 10 bases fit TRBD2. The TCR was taken from a human donor who donated a stem cell graft to a child with acute lymphoblastic leukemia. The CDR3 coding sequence is TGCAGTGCTCCGAGACTAGCGGGTACTAGCACAGATACGCAGTATTTT. It yields the protein CSAPRLAGTSTDTQYF.